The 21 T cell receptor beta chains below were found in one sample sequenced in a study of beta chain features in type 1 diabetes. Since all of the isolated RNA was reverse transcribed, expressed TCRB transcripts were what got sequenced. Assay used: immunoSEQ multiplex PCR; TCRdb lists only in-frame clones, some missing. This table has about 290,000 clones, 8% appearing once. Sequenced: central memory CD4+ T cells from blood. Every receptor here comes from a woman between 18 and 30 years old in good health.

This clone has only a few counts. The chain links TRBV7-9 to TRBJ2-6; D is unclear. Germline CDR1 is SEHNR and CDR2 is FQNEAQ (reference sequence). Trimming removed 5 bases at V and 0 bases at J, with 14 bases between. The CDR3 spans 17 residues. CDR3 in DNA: TGTGCCAGCAGCCGAAACAGAGGTCGCTCTGGGGCCAACGTCCTGACTTTC. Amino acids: CASSRNRGRSGANVLTF. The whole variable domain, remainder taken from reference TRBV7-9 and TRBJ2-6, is DTGVSQNPRHKITKRGQNVTFRCDPISEHNRLYWYRQTLGQGPEFLTYFQNEAQLEKSRLLSDRFSAERPKGSFSTLEIQRTEQGDSAMYLCASSRNRGRSGANVLTFGAGSRLTVL.

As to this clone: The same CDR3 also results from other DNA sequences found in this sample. The CDR3 DNA reads TGCGCCAGCAGCTTAAACACCGGGGAGCTGTTTTTT. Its protein is CASSLNTGELFF. The gene calls are TRBV5-1 and TRBJ2-2; D call uncertain. Germline loops: CDR1 SGHRS, CDR2 YFSETQ. V was cut by 2 bases and J by 2 bases, with 1 base left in between. There are 12 residues in the CDR3.

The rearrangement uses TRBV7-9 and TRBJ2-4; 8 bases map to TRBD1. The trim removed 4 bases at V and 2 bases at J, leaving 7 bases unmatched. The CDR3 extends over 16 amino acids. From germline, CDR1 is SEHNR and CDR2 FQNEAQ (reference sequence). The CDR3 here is CASSYTGTGSKNIQYF. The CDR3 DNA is TGTGCCAGCAGCTACACCGGGACAGGATCCAAAAACATTCAGTACTTC.

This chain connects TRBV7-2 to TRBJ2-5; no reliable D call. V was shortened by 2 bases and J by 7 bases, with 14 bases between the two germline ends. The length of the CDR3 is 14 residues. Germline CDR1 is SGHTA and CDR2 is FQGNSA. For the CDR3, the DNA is TGTGCCAGCAGCTTATCGATTGGAGTTGGGACCCAGTACTTC. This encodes CASSLSIGVGTQYF.

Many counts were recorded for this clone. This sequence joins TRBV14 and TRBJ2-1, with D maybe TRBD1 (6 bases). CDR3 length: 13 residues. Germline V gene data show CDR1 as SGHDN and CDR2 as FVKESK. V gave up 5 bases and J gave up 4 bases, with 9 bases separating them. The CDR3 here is CASSEQGYNEQFF. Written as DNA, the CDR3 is TGTGCCAGCAGCGAACAGGGTTACAATGAGCAGTTCTTC.

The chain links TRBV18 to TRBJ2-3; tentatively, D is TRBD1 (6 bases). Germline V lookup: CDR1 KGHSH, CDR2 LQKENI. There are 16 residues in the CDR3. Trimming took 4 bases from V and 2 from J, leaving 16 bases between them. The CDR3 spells CASSRSVRGDTDTQYF. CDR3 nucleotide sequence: TGTGCCAGCTCACGGTCGGTCAGGGGAGACACAGATACGCAGTATTTT.

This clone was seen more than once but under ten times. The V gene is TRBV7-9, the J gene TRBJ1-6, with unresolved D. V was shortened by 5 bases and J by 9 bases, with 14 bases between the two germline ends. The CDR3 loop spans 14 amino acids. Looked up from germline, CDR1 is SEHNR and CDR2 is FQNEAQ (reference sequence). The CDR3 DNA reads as TGTGCCAGCAGCCTCCAGGCGGATGCTTCACCCCTCCACTTT. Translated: CASSLQADASPLHF.

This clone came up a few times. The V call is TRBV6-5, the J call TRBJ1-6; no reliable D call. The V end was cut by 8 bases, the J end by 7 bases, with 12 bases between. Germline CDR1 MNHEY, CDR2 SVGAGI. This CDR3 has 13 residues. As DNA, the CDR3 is TGTGCCAGCCGGGGTACGAGGAATTCACCCCTCCACTTT. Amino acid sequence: CASRGTRNSPLHF.

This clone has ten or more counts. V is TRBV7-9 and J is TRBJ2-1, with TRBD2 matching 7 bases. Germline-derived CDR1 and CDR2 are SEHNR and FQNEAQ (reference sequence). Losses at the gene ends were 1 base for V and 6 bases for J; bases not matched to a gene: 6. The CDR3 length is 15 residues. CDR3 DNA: TGTGCCAGCAGCTTAGAGGACGGGGGGATCAATGAGCAGTTCTTC. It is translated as CASSLEDGGINEQFF.

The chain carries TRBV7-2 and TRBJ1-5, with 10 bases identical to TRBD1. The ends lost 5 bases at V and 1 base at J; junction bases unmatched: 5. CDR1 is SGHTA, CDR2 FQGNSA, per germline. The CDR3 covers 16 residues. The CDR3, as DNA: TGTGCCAGCAGCCCAGACAGGGGGCCGAGCAATCAGCCCCAGCATTTT. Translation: CASSPDRGPSNQPQHF.

Written as DNA, the CDR3 is TGTGCCAGCAGCCAAAGGGGGGGCGAAGAAAAACTGTTTTTT. The encoded protein is CASSQRGGEEKLFF. This chain uses TRBV7-9 with TRBJ1-4, with TRBD1 as a possible D gene (6 bases). Per germline, CDR1 SEHNR and CDR2 FQNEAQ (reference sequence). The CDR3 totals 14 residues. V lost 5 bases, J lost 8 bases, and 15 bases lay in between.

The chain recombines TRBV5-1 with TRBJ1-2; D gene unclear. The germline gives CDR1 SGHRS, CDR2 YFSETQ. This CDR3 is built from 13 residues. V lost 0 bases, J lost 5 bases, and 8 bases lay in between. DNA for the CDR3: TGCGCCAGCAGCTTGGTACCGCCTTATGGCTACACCTTC. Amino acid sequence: CASSLVPPYGYTF.

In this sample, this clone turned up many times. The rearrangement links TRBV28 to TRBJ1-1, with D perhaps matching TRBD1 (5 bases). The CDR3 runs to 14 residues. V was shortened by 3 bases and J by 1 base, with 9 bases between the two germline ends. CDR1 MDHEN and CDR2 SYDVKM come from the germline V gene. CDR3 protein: CASSLGQQNTEAFF. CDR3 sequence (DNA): TGTGCCAGCAGTTTGGGGCAGCAGAACACTGAAGCTTTCTTT.

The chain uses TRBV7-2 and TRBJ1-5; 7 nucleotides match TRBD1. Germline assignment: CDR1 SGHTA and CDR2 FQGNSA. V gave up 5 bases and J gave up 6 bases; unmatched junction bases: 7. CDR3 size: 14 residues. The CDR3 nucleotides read TGTGCCAGCAGCAATCGACAGGGTGGTCAGCCCCAGCATTTT. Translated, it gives CASSNRQGGQPQHF.

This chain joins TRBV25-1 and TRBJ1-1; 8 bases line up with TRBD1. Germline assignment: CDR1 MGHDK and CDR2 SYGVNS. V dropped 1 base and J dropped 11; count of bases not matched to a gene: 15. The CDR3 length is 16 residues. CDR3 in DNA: TGTGCCAGCAGTGAATGGGAAGCAGGGGGCCGGTCCGGTGCTTTCTTT. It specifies CASSEWEAGGRSGAFF.

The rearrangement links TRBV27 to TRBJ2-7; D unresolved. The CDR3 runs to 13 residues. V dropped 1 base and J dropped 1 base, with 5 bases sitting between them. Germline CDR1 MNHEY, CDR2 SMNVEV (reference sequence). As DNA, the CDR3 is TGTGCCAGCAGTTTATTCCCGTCCTACGAGCAGTACTTC. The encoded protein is CASSLFPSYEQYF.

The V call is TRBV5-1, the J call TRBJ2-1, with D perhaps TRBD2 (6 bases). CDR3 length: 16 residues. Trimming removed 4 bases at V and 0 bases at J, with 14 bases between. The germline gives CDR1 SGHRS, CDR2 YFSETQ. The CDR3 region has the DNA TGCGCCAGCAGCCCTGAAGACGGGGGCTCCTACAATGAGCAGTTCTTC. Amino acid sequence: CASSPEDGGSYNEQFF. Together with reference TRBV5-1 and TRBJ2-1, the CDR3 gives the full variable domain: KAGVTQTPRYLIKTRGQQVTLSCSPISGHRSVSWYQQTPGQGLQFLFEYFSETQRNKGNFPGRFSGRQFSNSRSEMNVSTLELGDSALYLCASSPEDGGSYNEQFFGPGTRLTVL.

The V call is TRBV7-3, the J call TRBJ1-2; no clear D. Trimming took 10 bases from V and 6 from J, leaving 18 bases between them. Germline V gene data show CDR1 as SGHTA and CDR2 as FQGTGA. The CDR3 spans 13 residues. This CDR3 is CATRAPGEDGYTF. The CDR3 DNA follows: TGTGCCACCCGGGCCCCGGGAGAAGATGGCTACACCTTC.

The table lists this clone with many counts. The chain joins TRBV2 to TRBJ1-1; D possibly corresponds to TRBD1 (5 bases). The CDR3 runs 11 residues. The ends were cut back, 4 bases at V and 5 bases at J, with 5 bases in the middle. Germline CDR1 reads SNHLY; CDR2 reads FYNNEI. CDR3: CASSGTTEAFF. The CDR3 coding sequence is TGTGCCAGCAGTGGGACAACTGAAGCTTTCTTT.

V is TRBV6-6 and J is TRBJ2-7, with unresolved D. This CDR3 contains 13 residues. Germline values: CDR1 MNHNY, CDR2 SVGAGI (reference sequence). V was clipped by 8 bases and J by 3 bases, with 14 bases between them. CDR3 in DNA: TGTGCCAGCCGCCAGAACCAATTCTACGAGCAGTACGTC. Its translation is CASRQNQFYEQYV.

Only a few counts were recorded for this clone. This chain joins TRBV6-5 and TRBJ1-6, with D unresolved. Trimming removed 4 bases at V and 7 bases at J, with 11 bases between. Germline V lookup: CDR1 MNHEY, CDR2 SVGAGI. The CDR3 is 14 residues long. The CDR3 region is CASSSIGVNSPLHF. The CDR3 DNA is TGTGCCAGCAGTTCGATCGGGGTGAATTCACCCCTCCACTTT.